The clone carrying this T cell receptor (beta chain) was seen at least ten times. Its antigen remains unidentified. In germline, CDR1 is SGHRS, CDR2 YFSETQ. Unmatched junction bases numbered 5, after V lost 1 base and J lost 5 bases. The CDR3 has 14 residues. The sample comes from a study of T cells in Graves' hyperthyroidism and ophthalmopathy. The study's findings and limits: Patients with ophthalmopathy were separated from those with stable hyperthyroidism by a 13 V-J model. The model foresaw ophthalmopathy a median approximately 6.3 months prior to onset.

RNA transcripts gave rise to amplified TCR beta CDR3 regions. Using the HTBI primer set, a first-round RT-PCR was run on the TCR CDR3. TCRdb re-analysed the multiplex PCR reads in MiXCR, keeping a single row per CDR3 protein. Of approximately 300,000 distinct CDR3 sequences listed, roughly 19% are singletons. The genes are TRBV5-1 and TRBJ2-7; TRBD1 aligns across 8 bases. Sequencing input: blood. The clonotype originates from a middle-aged man with Graves' ophthalmopathy. The CDR3 coding sequence is TGCGCCAGCAGCTTGCAGGGGGCGGTCAACGAGCAGTACTTC. It codes for CASSLQGAVNEQYF.